The present entry profiles one T cell receptor beta chain with its context. There are many counts of this clonotype. Its recognized antigen is unknown. Per-base quality was not reported, and no clone a single base away is much larger than it. The library relied on PCR. The reads were generated on an Illumina HiSeq 2500. To normalize quantification of the TCRbeta repertoire, the TCR libraries were built with molecular barcoding that relied on unique molecular identifiers. In TCRdb, the public reads were trimmed at Q25 with fastp and aligned with MiXCR, with productive beta chains retained. All rows with the same CDR3 protein become a single entry with the most common DNA and genes. The sample table shows hundreds of thousands of distinct CDR3 sequences, and roughly 10% are seen once. The ten most abundant clones make up roughly 4% of the sample. This entry is derived from a study of T-cell reconstitution after alpha-beta-depleted transplantation in children (TCRdb year 2016). Background on the whole study: Using TCR repertoire profiling, the study followed T-cell immune reconstitution in a quantitative way in children after TCRalphabeta/CD19-depleted allogeneic hematopoietic cell transplantation.

V drops 5 bases and J drops 4 bases, leaving 4 bases in between. Including cysteine and phenylalanine, the CDR3 has 11 amino acids. CDR3 DNA is the only sequence kept; it has 33 bases, read in frame from the first base. This clonotype was sampled from a human donor who donated a stem cell graft to a child with acute myeloid leukemia. Source: PBMCs from the stem cell graft donor, taken from the stem cell graft. The sequence links TRBV12-3 or TRBV12-4 to TRBJ2-3; the D gene is not confidently resolved. In nucleotide form, the sequence is TGTGCCAGCAGTCCTGCAGATACGCAGTATTTT. Its translation reads: CASSPADTQYF.